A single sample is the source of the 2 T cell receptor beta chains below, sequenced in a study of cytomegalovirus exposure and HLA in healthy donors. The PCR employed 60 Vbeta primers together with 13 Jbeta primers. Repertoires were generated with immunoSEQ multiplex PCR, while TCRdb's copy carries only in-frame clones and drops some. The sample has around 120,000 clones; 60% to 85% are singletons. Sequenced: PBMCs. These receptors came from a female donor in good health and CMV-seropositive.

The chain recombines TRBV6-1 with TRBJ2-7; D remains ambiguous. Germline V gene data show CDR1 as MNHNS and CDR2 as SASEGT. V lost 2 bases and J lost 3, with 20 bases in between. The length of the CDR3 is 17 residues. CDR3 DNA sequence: TGTGCCAGCAGTGAACAGTGGGTGGCGGTTAGCTTCTACGAGCAGTACTTC. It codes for CASSEQWVAVSFYEQYF.

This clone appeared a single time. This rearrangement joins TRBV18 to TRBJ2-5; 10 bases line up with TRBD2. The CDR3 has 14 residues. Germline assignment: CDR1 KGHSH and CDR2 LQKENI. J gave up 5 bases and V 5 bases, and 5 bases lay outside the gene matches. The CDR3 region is CASSISAGGETQYF. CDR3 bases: TGTGCCAGCTCAATCTCAGCGGGGGGGGAGACCCAGTACTTC.